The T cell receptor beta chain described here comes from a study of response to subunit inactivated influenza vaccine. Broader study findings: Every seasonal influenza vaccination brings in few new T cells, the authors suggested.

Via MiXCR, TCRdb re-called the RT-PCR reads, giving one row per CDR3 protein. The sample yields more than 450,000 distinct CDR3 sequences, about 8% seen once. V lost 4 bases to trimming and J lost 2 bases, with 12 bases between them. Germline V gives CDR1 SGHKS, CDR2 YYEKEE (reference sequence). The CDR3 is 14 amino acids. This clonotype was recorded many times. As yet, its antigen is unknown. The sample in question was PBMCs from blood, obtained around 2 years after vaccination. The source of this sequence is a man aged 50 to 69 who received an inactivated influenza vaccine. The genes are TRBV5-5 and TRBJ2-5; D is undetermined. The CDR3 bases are TGTGCCAGCAGCCGCTTGGTTCAGCAAGAGACCCAGTACTTC. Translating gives CASSRLVQQETQYF.